The rows below give T cell receptor beta chains drawn from one sample of a study of CXCR3-negative and CXCR3-positive naive CD8 T cells. TCRdb reprocessed the 5' RACE reads; each CDR3 protein has one entry and no DNA is given. This table lists around 96,000 distinct CDR3 sequences. The sample comprised naive CXCR3- CD8+ T cells from blood. The receptors were sampled from a human donor in good health. Some clones in this sample may be carry-over from other donors' samples. The CDR3 runs from the conserved cysteine through the conserved F or W. Fields, in order: CDR3 protein, V gene, J gene.

CDR3aa: CASSQEVGTNEKLFF
v_gene: TRBV4-2
j_gene: TRBJ1-4

CDR3aa: CASMTSGSPDTQYF
v_gene: TRBV7-9
j_gene: TRBJ2-3

CDR3aa: CASSPRDTFYTF
v_gene: TRBV28
j_gene: TRBJ1-2

CDR3aa: CASSPRQGARQETQYF
v_gene: TRBV7-9
j_gene: TRBJ2-5

CDR3aa: CSVDMVGLAGEQFF
v_gene: TRBV29-1
j_gene: TRBJ2-1

CDR3aa: CSAANAPGQGRNEQFF
v_gene: TRBV29-1
j_gene: TRBJ2-1

CDR3aa: CASSPYMQGEAFF
v_gene: TRBV12-3/TRBV12-4
j_gene: TRBJ1-1

CDR3aa: CASSPPSTDTQYF
v_gene: TRBV12-3/TRBV12-4
j_gene: TRBJ2-3

CDR3aa: CASRQAPYNEQFF
v_gene: TRBV19
j_gene: TRBJ2-1

CDR3aa: CASSQDWSQPQHF
v_gene: TRBV4-3
j_gene: TRBJ1-5

CDR3aa: CASSSRQGLTVHNEQFF
v_gene: TRBV6-6
j_gene: TRBJ2-1

CDR3aa: CASSYIQQGDGLRTPGSCFF
v_gene: TRBV7-7
j_gene: TRBJ2-2

CDR3aa: CSATGPTNTEAFF
v_gene: TRBV20-1
j_gene: TRBJ1-1

CDR3aa: CASSGSGVDQPQHF
v_gene: TRBV25-1
j_gene: TRBJ1-5

CDR3aa: CATSAKTKGDNEQFF
v_gene: TRBV15
j_gene: TRBJ2-1

CDR3aa: CSVEIIPGTGLYEQYF
v_gene: TRBV29-1
j_gene: TRBJ2-7

CDR3aa: CASTKDRGSYNEQFF
v_gene: TRBV2
j_gene: TRBJ2-1

CDR3aa: CASSFSPSGGDGYTF
v_gene: TRBV28
j_gene: TRBJ1-2

CDR3aa: CSVLTGEVIYEQYF
v_gene: TRBV29-1
j_gene: TRBJ2-7

CDR3aa: CASSLGDWSTDTQYF
v_gene: TRBV11-2
j_gene: TRBJ2-3

CDR3aa: CASSGGADTQYF
v_gene: TRBV28
j_gene: TRBJ2-3

CDR3aa: CSVEDDKREEYEQFF
v_gene: TRBV29-1
j_gene: TRBJ2-1

CDR3aa: CSVARENTGELFF
v_gene: TRBV29-1
j_gene: TRBJ2-2

CDR3aa: CASSWGLAGPEETQYF
v_gene: TRBV7-6
j_gene: TRBJ2-5

CDR3aa: CSVEGLGWTKEAFF
v_gene: TRBV29-1
j_gene: TRBJ1-1

CDR3aa: CASSFPGAGGELFF
v_gene: TRBV28
j_gene: TRBJ2-2

CDR3aa: CASSFFRQTDTQYF
v_gene: TRBV12-3/TRBV12-4
j_gene: TRBJ2-3

CDR3aa: CSARVGGSVYNEQFF
v_gene: TRBV20-1
j_gene: TRBJ2-1

CDR3aa: CASSLETADTQYF
v_gene: TRBV7-8
j_gene: TRBJ2-3

CDR3aa: CASSPRAIPVSYEQYF
v_gene: TRBV28
j_gene: TRBJ2-7

CDR3aa: CASSYFRGSHDEQFF
v_gene: TRBV6-2/TRBV6-3
j_gene: TRBJ2-1

CDR3aa: CASSVVGQGLGGGSSYNEQFF
v_gene: TRBV9
j_gene: TRBJ2-1

CDR3aa: CASSLGRSTYEQYF
v_gene: TRBV7-2
j_gene: TRBJ2-7

CDR3aa: CASSVSTGDHTEAFF
v_gene: TRBV9
j_gene: TRBJ1-1

CDR3aa: CASSLVGRYEQYF
v_gene: TRBV7-9
j_gene: TRBJ2-7

CDR3aa: CASSPARNEQFF
v_gene: TRBV12-3/TRBV12-4
j_gene: TRBJ2-1

CDR3aa: CASSETGFSSYNSPLHF
v_gene: TRBV28
j_gene: TRBJ1-6

CDR3aa: CASSLVPTGEAFF
v_gene: TRBV7-3
j_gene: TRBJ1-1

CDR3aa: CASSPENSPLHF
v_gene: TRBV7-9
j_gene: TRBJ1-6

CDR3aa: CASSLVGGYRANVLTF
v_gene: TRBV7-9
j_gene: TRBJ2-6

CDR3aa: CSARSRDSRREQYF
v_gene: TRBV20-1
j_gene: TRBJ2-7

CDR3aa: CTSSLLPGNTGELFF
v_gene: TRBV27
j_gene: TRBJ2-2

CDR3aa: CSVGVEGRGQFF
v_gene: TRBV29-1
j_gene: TRBJ2-1

CDR3aa: CASSMFRGVNTEAFF
v_gene: TRBV19
j_gene: TRBJ1-1

CDR3aa: CASSLVLAGGEQYF
v_gene: TRBV12-3/TRBV12-4
j_gene: TRBJ2-7

CDR3aa: CASSVGDRNEKLFF
v_gene: TRBV9
j_gene: TRBJ1-4

CDR3aa: CASSGPHNEQFF
v_gene: TRBV28
j_gene: TRBJ2-1

CDR3aa: CASSESLGLGYEQYF
v_gene: TRBV10-1
j_gene: TRBJ2-7

CDR3aa: CASSLAAEANYGYTF
v_gene: TRBV5-1
j_gene: TRBJ1-2

CDR3aa: CASSFLSAPGGYEQYF
v_gene: TRBV7-9
j_gene: TRBJ2-7

CDR3aa: CASQPGAAYEQYF
v_gene: TRBV5-6
j_gene: TRBJ2-7

CDR3aa: CASSQDWDTNYGYTF
v_gene: TRBV4-3
j_gene: TRBJ1-2

CDR3aa: CASSHASPRPGRLYEQYF
v_gene: TRBV14
j_gene: TRBJ2-7